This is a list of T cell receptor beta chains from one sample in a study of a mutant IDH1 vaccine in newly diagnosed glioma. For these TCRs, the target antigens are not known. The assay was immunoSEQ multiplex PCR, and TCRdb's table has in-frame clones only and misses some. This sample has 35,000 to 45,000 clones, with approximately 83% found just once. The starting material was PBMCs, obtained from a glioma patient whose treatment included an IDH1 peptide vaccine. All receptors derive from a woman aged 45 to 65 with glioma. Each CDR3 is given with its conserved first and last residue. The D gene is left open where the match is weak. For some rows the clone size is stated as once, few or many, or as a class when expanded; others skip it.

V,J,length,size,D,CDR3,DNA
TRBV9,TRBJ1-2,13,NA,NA,CASSPWELNGYTF,TGTGCCAGCAGCCCGTGGGAATTGAATGGCTACACCTTC
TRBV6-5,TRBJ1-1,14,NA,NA,CASSSSTGNTEAFF,NA
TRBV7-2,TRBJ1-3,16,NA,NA,CASSPVGSPSGNTIYF,TGTGCCAGCAGCCCGGTAGGGTCCCCCTCTGGAAACACCATATATTTT
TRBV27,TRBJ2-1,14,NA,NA,CASSSDGYYNEQFF,TGTGCCAGCAGTTCGGACGGATACTACAATGAGCAGTTCTTC
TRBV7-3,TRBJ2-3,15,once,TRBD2,CASSWSGGSTDTQYF,TGTGCCAGCAGTTGGAGCGGGGGGAGCACAGATACGCAGTATTTT
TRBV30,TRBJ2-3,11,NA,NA,CAWSVTDTQYF,TGTGCCTGGAGTGTAACCGATACGCAGTATTTT
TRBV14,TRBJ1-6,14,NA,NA,CASSQIRQDSPLHF,TGTGCCAGCAGCCAAATTAGGCAGGACTCACCCCTCCACTTT
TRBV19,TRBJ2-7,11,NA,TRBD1,CASSQGAEQYF,TGTGCCAGTAGCCAGGGGGCCGAGCAGTACTTC
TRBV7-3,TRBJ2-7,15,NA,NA,CASSSRGTDSYEQYF,TGTGCCAGCAGCTCTCGCGGAACCGACTCCTACGAGCAGTACTTC
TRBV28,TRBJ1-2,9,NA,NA,CASSQPYTF,TGTGCCAGCAGCCAACCCTACACCTTC
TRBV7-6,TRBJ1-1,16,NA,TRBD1,CASSIFTGGAPTEAFF,TGTGCCAGCAGCATATTTACAGGGGGCGCTCCCACTGAAGCTTTCTTT
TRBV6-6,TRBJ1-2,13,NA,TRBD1,CASRLGTGIGYTF,TGTGCCAGCAGGCTCGGGACAGGGATCGGCTACACCTTC
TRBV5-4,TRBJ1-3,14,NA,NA,CASSSTLPGNTIYF,TGTGCCAGCAGCTCGACACTCCCCGGAAACACCATATATTTT
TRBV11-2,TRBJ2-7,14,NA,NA,CASSFPGPENEQYF,TGTGCCAGCAGCTTCCCTGGGCCGGAGAACGAGCAGTACTTC
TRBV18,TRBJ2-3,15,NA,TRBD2,CASSRGGGRTDTQYF,TGTGCCAGCTCACGCGGGGGAGGGCGGACAGATACGCAGTATTTT
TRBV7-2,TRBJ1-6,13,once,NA,CASSLGLASPLHF,TGTGCCAGCAGCTTGGGACTAGCCAGCCCCCTCCACTTT
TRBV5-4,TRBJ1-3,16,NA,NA,CASSFGLRDSGNTIYF,TGTGCCAGCAGCTTTGGGCTCCGGGACTCTGGAAACACCATATATTTT
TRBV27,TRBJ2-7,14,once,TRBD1,CASSLGGQGAGQYF,TGTGCCAGCAGTCTCGGAGGACAGGGGGCAGGGCAGTACTTC
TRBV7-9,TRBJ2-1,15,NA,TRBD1,CASSGQGQGLSEQFF,TGTGCCAGCAGCGGCCAGGGACAGGGACTTAGTGAGCAGTTCTTC
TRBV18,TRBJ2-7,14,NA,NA,CASSVTGGPYEQYF,TGTGCCAGCTCAGTTACGGGGGGCCCCTACGAGCAGTACTTC
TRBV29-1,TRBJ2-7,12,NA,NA,CSAGPSSYEQYF,TGCAGCGCAGGGCCCTCCTCCTACGAGCAGTACTTC
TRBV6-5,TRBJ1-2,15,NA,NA,CASSYSSGEGYGYTF,TGTGCCAGCAGTTACTCGTCAGGGGAGGGCTATGGCTACACCTTC
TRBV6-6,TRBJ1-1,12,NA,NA,CASKGVNTEAFF,TGTGCCAGCAAGGGGGTTAACACTGAAGCTTTCTTT
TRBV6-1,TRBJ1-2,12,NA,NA,CASNPGGYGYTF,TGTGCCAGCAATCCGGGGGGCTATGGCTACACCTTC
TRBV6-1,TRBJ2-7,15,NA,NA,CASGPSGWTSYEQYF,TGTGCCAGCGGCCCGTCCGGATGGACATCCTACGAGCAGTACTTC
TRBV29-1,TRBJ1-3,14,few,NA,CSVEEGEPGNTIYF,TGCAGCGTTGAAGAGGGGGAACCTGGAAACACCATATATTTT
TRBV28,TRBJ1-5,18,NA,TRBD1,CASSDGTGEFNSNQPQHF,TGTGCCAGCAGCGATGGGACAGGGGAGTTTAATAGCAATCAGCCCCAGCATTTT
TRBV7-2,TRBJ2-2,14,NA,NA,CASSITGFTGELFF,TGTGCCAGCAGCATCACAGGGTTCACCGGGGAGCTGTTTTTT
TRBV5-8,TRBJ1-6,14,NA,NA,CASSPLAGVSPLHF,TGTGCCAGCAGCCCCTTAGCAGGGGTCTCACCCCTCCACTTT
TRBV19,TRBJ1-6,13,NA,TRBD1,CASSSDRGSPLHF,TGTGCCAGTAGTTCCGACAGGGGTTCACCCCTCCACTTT
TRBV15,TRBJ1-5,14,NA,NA,CATTLPGLNQPQHF,TGTGCCACCACCCTCCCGGGGCTCAATCAGCCCCAGCATTTT
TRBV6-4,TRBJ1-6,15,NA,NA,CASSASGTDNSPLHF,TGTGCCAGCAGTGCTTCCGGGACTGATAATTCACCCCTCCACTTT
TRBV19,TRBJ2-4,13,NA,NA,CASSIGLQGIQYF,TGTGCCAGTAGTATAGGACTTCAGGGCATTCAGTACTTC
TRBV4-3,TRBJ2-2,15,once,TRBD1,CASSQYDRGLGELFF,TGCGCCAGCAGCCAATATGACAGGGGGCTGGGGGAGCTGTTTTTT
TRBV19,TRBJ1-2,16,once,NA,CASSISVFTGNYGYTF,TGTGCCAGTAGTATTTCGGTTTTTACCGGGAACTATGGCTACACCTTC
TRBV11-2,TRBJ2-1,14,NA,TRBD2,CASTRDYQVNEQFF,TGTGCCAGCACCCGGGACTATCAGGTCAATGAGCAGTTCTTC
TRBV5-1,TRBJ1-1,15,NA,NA,CASSLKISGATEAFF,TGCGCCAGCAGCTTGAAGATCAGCGGGGCCACTGAAGCTTTCTTT
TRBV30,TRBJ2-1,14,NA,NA,CAWNPRAAGNEQFF,TGTGCCTGGAACCCGAGGGCCGCGGGCAATGAGCAGTTCTTC
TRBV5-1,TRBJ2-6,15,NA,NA,CASSLTGAGANVLTF,TGCGCCAGCAGCTTGACAGGAGCTGGGGCCAACGTCCTGACTTTC
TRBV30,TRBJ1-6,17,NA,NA,CAWSLGGQSSYNSPLHF,TGTGCCTGGAGTTTGGGGGGCCAGAGCTCCTATAATTCACCCCTCCACTTT
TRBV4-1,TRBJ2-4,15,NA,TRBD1,CASSQSGTGAGIQYF,TGCGCCAGCAGCCAATCCGGGACAGGGGCGGGCATTCAGTACTTC
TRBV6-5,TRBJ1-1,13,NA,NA,CASSYSRITEAFF,TGTGCCAGCAGTTACTCGCGGATCACTGAAGCTTTCTTT
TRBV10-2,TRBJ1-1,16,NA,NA,CASRAEVGGWNTEAFF,TGCGCCAGCAGAGCGGAGGTCGGGGGGTGGAACACTGAAGCTTTCTTT
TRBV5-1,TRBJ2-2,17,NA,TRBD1,CASSPQPGQATTGELFF,TGCGCCAGCAGCCCTCAACCGGGACAGGCAACCACCGGGGAGCTGTTTTTT
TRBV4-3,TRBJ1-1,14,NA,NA,CASSQGSSYTEAFF,TGCGCCAGCAGCCAAGGAAGCAGTTACACTGAAGCTTTCTTT
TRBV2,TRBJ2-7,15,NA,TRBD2,CASSGVAGGPHEQYF,TGTGCCAGCAGTGGGGTAGCGGGGGGGCCCCACGAGCAGTACTTC
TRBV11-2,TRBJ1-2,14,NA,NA,CASIIEMRVHGYTF,TGTGCCAGCATCATAGAAATGAGGGTCCATGGCTACACCTTC
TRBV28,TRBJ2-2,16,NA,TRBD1,CASSSPGTGNPGELFF,TGTGCCAGCAGTTCCCCCGGGACAGGGAACCCCGGGGAGCTGTTTTTT
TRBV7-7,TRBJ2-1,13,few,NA,CASSPVAYNEQFF,TGTGCTAGCAGCCCCGTAGCCTACAATGAGCAGTTCTTC
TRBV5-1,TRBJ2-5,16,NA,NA,CASSPNPRGQKETQYF,TGCGCCAGCAGCCCCAATCCCCGGGGGCAGAAAGAGACCCAGTACTTC
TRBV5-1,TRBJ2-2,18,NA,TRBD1,CASSPKTGIPIYTGELFF,TGCGCCAGCAGCCCAAAGACAGGGATTCCCATTTACACCGGGGAGCTGTTTTTT